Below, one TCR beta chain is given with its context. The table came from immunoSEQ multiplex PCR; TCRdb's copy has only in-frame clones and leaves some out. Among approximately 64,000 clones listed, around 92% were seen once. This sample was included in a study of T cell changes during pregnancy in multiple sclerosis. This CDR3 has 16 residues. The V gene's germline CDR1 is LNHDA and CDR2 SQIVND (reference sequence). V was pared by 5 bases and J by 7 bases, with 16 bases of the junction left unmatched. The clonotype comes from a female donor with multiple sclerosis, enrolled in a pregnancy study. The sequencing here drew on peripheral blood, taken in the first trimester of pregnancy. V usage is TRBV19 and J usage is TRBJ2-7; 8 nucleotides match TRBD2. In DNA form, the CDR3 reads TGTGCCAGTAGTTCCCGGCTTGCGGGAGGCCCGGGGGAGCAGTACTTC. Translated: CASSSRLAGGPGEQYF. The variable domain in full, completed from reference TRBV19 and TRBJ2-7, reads DGGITQSPKYLFRKEGQNVTLSCEQNLNHDAMYWYRQDPGQGLRLIYYSQIVNDFQKGDIAEGYSVSREKKESFPLTVTSAQKNPTAFYLCASSSRLAGGPGEQYFGPGTRLTVT.